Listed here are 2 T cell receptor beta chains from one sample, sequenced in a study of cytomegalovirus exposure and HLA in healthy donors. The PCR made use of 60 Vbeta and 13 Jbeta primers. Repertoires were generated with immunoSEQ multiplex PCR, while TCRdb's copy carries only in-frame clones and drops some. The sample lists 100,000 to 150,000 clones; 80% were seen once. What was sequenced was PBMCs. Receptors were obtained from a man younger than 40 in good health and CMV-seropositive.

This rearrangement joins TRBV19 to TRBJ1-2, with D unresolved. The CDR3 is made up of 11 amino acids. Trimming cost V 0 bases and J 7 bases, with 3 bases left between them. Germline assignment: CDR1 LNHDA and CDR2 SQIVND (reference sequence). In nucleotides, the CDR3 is TGTGCCAGTAGTATAGAGCGTGGCTACACCTTC. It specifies CASSIERGYTF.

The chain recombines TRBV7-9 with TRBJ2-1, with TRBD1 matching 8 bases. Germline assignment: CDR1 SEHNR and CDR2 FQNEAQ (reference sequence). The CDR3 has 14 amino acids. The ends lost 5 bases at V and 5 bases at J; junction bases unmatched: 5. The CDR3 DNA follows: TGTGCCAGCAGCCCCGGACAGGGAAACAATGAGCAGTTCTTC. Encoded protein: CASSPGQGNNEQFF.